The T cell receptor (beta chain) described here comes from a study of T cell responses to AZD1222 COVID-19 vaccine. The CDR3 length is 17 residues. Germline V gene lookup returns CDR1 MGHRA and CDR2 YSYEKL. V was trimmed by 2 bases and J by 2 bases, leaving 17 bases between them. The protocol was immunoSEQ multiplex PCR, while the TCRdb copy is restricted to in-frame clones and leaves out a portion. This sample has some 120,000 clones, with around 89% found just once. The chain has TRBV4-1 and TRBJ2-3; perhaps D is TRBD1 or TRBD2 (6 bases each). The sample was peripheral blood, taken on day 0 of MenACWY control vaccination. This clonotype was obtained from an adult in good health. The CDR3 region has the DNA TGCGCCAGCAGCCAAAGTCCCTCCCGGGGGCCCACAGATACGCAGTATTTT. The encoded protein is CASSQSPSRGPTDTQYF.